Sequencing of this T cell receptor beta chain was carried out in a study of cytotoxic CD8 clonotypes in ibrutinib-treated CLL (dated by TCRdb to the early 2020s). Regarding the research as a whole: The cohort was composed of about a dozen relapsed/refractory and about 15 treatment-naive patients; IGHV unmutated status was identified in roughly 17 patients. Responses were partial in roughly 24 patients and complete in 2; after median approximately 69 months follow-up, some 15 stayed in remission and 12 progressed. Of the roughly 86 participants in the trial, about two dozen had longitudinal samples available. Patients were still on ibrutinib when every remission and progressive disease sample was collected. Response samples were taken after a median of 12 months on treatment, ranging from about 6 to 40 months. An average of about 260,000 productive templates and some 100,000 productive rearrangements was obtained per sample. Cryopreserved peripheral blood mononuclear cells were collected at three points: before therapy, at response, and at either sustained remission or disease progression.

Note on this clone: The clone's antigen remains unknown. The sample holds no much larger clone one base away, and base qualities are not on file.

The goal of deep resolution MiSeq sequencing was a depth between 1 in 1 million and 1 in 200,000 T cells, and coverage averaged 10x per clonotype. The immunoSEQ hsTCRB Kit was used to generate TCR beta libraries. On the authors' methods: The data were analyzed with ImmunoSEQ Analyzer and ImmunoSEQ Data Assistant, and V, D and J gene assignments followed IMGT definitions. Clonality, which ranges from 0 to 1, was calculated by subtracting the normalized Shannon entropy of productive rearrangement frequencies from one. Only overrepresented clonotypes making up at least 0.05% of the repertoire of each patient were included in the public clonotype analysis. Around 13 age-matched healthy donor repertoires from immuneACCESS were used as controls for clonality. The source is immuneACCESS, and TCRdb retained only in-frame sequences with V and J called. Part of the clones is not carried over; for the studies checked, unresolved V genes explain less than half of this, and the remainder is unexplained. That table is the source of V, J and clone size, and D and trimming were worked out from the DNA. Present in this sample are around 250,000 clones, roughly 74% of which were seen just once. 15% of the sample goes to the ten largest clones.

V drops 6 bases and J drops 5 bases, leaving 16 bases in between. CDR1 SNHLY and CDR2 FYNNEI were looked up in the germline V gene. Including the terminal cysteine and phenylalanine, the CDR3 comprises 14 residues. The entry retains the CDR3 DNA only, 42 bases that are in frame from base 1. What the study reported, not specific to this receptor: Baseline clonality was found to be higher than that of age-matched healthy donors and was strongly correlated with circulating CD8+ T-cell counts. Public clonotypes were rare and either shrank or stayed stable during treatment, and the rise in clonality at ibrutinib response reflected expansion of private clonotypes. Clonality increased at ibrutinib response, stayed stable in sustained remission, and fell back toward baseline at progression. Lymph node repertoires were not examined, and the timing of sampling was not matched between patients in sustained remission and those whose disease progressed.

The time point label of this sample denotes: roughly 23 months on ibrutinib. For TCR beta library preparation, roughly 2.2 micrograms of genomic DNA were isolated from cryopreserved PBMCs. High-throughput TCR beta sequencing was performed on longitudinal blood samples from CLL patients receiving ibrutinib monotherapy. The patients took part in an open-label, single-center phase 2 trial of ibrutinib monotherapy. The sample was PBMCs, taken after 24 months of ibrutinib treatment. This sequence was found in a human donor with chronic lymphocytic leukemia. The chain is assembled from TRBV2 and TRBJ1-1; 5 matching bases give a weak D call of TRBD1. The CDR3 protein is CASRISGSGTEAFF. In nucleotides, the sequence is TGTGCCAGCAGGATTTCAGGGTCGGGTACTGAAGCTTTCTTT.